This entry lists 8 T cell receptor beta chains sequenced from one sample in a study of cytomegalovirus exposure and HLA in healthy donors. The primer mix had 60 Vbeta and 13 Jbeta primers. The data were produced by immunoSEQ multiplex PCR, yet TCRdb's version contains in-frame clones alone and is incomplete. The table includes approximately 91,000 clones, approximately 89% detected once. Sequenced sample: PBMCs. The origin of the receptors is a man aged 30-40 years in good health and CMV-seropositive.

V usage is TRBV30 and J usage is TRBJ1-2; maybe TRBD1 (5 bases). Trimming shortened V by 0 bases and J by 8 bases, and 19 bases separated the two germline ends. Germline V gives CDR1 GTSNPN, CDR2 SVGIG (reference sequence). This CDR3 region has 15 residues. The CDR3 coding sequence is TGTGCCTGGAGTGTACTCCGAGGCAGGGTAATCGGCTACACCTTC. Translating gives CAWSVLRGRVIGYTF.

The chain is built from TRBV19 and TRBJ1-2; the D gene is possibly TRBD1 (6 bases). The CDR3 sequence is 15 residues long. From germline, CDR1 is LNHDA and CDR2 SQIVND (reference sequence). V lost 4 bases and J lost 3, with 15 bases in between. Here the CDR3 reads CASSTNRAQDYGYTF. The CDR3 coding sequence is TGTGCCAGTAGTACGAACAGGGCCCAGGACTATGGCTACACCTTC.

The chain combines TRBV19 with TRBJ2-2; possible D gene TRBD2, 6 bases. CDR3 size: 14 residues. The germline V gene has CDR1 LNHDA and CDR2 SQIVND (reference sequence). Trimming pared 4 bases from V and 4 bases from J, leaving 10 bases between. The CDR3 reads CASSTGGSTGELFF. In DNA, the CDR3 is TGTGCCAGTAGTACCGGAGGGAGCACCGGGGAGCTGTTTTTT.

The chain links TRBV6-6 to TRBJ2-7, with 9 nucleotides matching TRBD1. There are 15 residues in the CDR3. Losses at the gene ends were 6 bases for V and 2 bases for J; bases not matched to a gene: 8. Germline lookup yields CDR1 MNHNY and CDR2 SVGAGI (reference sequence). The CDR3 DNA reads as TGTGCCAGCAGATCCGGGACAGGGACGACCTACGAGCAGTACTTC. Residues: CASRSGTGTTYEQYF.

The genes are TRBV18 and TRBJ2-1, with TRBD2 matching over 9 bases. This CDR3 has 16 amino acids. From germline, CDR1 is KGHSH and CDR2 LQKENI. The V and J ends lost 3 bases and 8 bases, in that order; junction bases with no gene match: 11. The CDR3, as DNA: TGTGCCAGCTCACCCCCAGGGAGCGGGGGGTTGTATGAGCAGTTCTTC. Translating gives CASSPPGSGGLYEQFF.

DNA of the CDR3: TGCGCCAGCAGCTTGGCCTGGCGGGCGCTGGGGTGGTCAGATACGCAGTATTTT. This sequence encodes CASSLAWRALGWSDTQYF. This chain connects TRBV5-1 to TRBJ2-3; tentative D call: TRBD2 (5 bases). Looked up from germline, CDR1 is SGHRS and CDR2 is YFSETQ. The CDR3 extends over 18 amino acids. Trimming shortened V by 0 bases and J by 4 bases, and 21 bases separated the two germline ends.

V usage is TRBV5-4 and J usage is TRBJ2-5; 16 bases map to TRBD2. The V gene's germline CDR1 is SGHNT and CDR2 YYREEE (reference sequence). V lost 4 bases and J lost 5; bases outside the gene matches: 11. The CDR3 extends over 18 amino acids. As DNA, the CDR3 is TGTGCCAGCAGCCCGTCGGGACTAGCGGGAGGGTCGATTGAGACCCAGTACTTC. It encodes CASSPSGLAGGSIETQYF. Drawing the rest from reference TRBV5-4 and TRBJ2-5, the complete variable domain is ETGVTQSPTHLIKTRGQQVTLRCSSQSGHNTVSWYQQALGQGPQFIFQYYREEENGRGNFPPRFSGLQFPNYSSELNVNALELDDSALYLCASSPSGLAGGSIETQYFGPGTRLLVL.

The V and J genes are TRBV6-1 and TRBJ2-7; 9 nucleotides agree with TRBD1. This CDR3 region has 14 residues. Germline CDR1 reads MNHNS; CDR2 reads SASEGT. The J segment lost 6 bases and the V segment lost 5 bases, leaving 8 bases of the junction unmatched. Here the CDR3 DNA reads TGTGCCAGCAGTTGGGGACAGGGAGTTCCCGAGCAGTACTTC. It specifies CASSWGQGVPEQYF.